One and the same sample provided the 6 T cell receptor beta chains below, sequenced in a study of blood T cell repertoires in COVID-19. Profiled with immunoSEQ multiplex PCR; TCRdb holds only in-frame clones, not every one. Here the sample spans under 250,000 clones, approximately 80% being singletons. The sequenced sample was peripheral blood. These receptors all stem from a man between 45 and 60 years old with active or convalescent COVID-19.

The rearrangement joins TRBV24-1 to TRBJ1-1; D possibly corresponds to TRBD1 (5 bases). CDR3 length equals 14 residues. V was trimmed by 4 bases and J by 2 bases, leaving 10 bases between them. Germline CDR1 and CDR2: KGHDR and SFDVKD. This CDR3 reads CATSERQQNTEAFF. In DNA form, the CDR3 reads TGTGCCACCAGTGAAAGACAGCAAAACACTGAAGCTTTCTTT.

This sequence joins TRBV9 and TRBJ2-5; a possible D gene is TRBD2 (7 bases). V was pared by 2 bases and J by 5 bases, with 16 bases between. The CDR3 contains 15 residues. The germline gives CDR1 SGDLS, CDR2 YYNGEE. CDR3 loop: CASSVGTRGVETQYF. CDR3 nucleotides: TGTGCCAGCAGCGTCGGGACACGGGGGGTTGAGACCCAGTACTTC.

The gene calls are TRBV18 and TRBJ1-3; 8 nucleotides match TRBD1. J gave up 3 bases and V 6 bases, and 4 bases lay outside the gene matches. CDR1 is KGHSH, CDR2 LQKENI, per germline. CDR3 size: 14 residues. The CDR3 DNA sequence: TGTGCCAGCTCCCAGGGGGCGGATGGAAACACCATATATTTT. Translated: CASSQGADGNTIYF.

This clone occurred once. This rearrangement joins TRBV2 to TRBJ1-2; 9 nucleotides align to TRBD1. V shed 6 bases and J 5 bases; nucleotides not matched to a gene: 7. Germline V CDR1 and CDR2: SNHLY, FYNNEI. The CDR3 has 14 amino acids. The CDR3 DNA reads TGTGCCAGCAGGGCCGGGACAGGGAGTTATGGCTACACCTTC. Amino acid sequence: CASRAGTGSYGYTF. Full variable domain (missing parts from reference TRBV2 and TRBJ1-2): EPEVTQTPSHQVTQMGQEVILRCVPISNHLYFYWYRQILGQKVEFLVSFYNNEISEKSEIFDDQFSVERPDGSNFTLKIRSTKLEDSAMYFCASRAGTGSYGYTFGSGTRLTVV.

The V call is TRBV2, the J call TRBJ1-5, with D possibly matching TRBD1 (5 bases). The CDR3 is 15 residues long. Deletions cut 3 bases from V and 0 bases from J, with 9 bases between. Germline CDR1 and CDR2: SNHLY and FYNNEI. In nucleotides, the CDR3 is TGTGCCAGCAGTGACGATAGGGGTAGCAATCAGCCCCAGCATTTT. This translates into CASSDDRGSNQPQHF. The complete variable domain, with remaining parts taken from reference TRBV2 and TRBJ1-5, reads EPEVTQTPSHQVTQMGQEVILRCVPISNHLYFYWYRQILGQKVEFLVSFYNNEISEKSEIFDDQFSVERPDGSNFTLKIRSTKLEDSAMYFCASSDDRGSNQPQHFGDGTRLSIL.

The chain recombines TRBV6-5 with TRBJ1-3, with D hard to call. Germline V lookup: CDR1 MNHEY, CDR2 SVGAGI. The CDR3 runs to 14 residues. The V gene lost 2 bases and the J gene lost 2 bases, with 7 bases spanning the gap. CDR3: CASSYGRAGNTIYF. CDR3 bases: TGTGCCAGCAGTTACGGCCGGGCTGGAAACACCATATATTTT.